These T cell receptor beta chains were read from a single sample in a study of blood T cell repertoires in COVID-19. Assay used: immunoSEQ multiplex PCR; TCRdb lists only in-frame clones, some missing. This sample carries approximately 170,000 clones, approximately 79% of them seen once, and the ten largest clones take 15% to 20%. The sequenced material came from PBMCs or T cells enriched from blood (not recorded which). The receptors shown here come from a woman between 70 and 85 years old in a cohort exposed to, infected with or recovered from COVID-19 (not recorded which). Both conserved end residues are part of each CDR3. The order of the fields is D gene, V gene, J gene, CDR3 protein. D genes are given only for firm matches.

>NA|TRBV7-9|TRBJ2-7
CASSLAHVGAYEQYF
>NA|TRBV5-1|TRBJ2-2
CASSLAVNTGELFF
>NA|TRBV2|TRBJ1-5
CASSVSGNRQPQHF
>TRBD1|TRBV5-1|TRBJ1-1
CASSRQGDTEAFF
>NA|TRBV7-2|TRBJ2-4
CASSSQSRNIQYF
>NA|TRBV11-3|TRBJ2-5
CASSPEIETQYF
>NA|TRBV4-3|TRBJ2-1
CASSQEQDYSRLSYNEQFF
>TRBD1|TRBV19|TRBJ1-4
CASSMGAGTGLEKLFF
>TRBD2|TRBV5-1|TRBJ2-3
CASSWGSSGSTDTQYF
>NA|TRBV28|TRBJ2-1
CASSMRRGKLYNEQFF
>NA|TRBV11-1|TRBJ2-5
CASSPDTFQETQYF
>TRBD2|TRBV27|TRBJ2-3
CASSSRAGGTDTQYF
>TRBD2|TRBV4-1|TRBJ2-3
CASSQVGLAGVTDTQYF
>NA|TRBV9|TRBJ1-5
CASSVVVGRQELDFRSNQPQHF
>NA|TRBV6-1|TRBJ2-7
CASSEQADSYEQYF
>TRBD1|TRBV9|TRBJ1-2
CASSVLGQGVYGYTF
>NA|TRBV28|TRBJ1-2
CASSSYYGYTF
>NA|TRBV5-1|TRBJ1-1
CASSSGSRSGNTEAFF
>TRBD2|TRBV5-5|TRBJ2-1
CASSLLAGGHNEQFF
>TRBD2|TRBV25-1|TRBJ2-5
CASSEYGGAVAETQYF
>TRBD1|TRBV27|TRBJ1-5
CASSLVQGYQPQHF
>TRBD2|TRBV2|TRBJ2-1
CASTKKGLAGNEQFF
>NA|TRBV4-3|TRBJ2-7
CASSQEPAVLVDEQYF
>TRBD2|TRBV5-3|TRBJ2-3
CARSLVLAGVTDTQYF
>NA|TRBV10-1|TRBJ1-6
CASQTGRNSPLHF
>TRBD2|TRBV6-2/TRBV6-3|TRBJ2-7
CASSYSGRGSADEQYF
>NA|TRBV15|TRBJ2-2
CATSREGRGELFF
>NA|TRBV2|TRBJ1-5
CASSGTGNQPQHF
>NA|TRBV11-3|TRBJ2-1
CASSRNRVLWEQFF
>NA|TRBV5-1|TRBJ2-2
CASSSYEVSGTGELFF
>NA|TRBV28|TRBJ1-1
CASSFPGPLRSSWVNTEAFF
>TRBD1|TRBV19|TRBJ1-4
CASRTGRATNEKLFF
>TRBD2|TRBV28|TRBJ2-7
CASSLVSTSGIPYF
>NA|TRBV7-3|TRBJ2-5
CASSPTGNSRQTQYF
>NA|TRBV28|TRBJ1-5
CASSSRQAGNQPQHF
>NA|TRBV7-2|TRBJ1-5
CASSLVIDSPQHF
>TRBD2|TRBV20-1|TRBJ2-7
CSASWSSGPYEQYF
>NA|TRBV28|TRBJ2-7
CASEGGDYEQYF
>NA|TRBV7-2|TRBJ1-1
CASSPQTDNTEAFF
>TRBD1|TRBV7-9|TRBJ1-2
CASSLEFGTGSDYGYTF
>NA|TRBV7-9|TRBJ1-4
CASSLEEGGKGEKLFF
>NA|TRBV6-5|TRBJ2-7
CASSYSSGLSYEQYF
>TRBD1|TRBV24-1|TRBJ2-3
CATSDWAQGSTDTQYF
>NA|TRBV11-2|TRBJ2-3
CASSLDGQSDTQYF
>NA|TRBV12-3/TRBV12-4|TRBJ2-1
CASSPSGNEQFF
>NA|TRBV25-1|TRBJ1-5
CASMNRTSQPQHF
>NA|TRBV7-9|TRBJ2-3
CASSYQMGTDTQYF
>NA|TRBV11-3|TRBJ1-1
CASSLEGQDTEAFF
>NA|TRBV15|TRBJ2-3
CATSREWIARTDTQYF
>NA|TRBV6-4|TRBJ1-1
CASSVVANTEAFF
>TRBD2|TRBV14|TRBJ2-1
CASSQGEGNNNEQFF
>NA|TRBV6-1|TRBJ2-1
CASSAGQPQGGNEQFF
>TRBD1|TRBV6-5|TRBJ1-5
CASSSRQGFNQPQHF